This TCR beta chain came from a study of shared clonotypes between healthy human individuals (dated by TCRdb to 2020 to 2022). As for the study more broadly: The cohort comprised a couple of women and three men aged 18 to 49 years. Blood TCR repertoires of five healthy adults were deeply sequenced to estimate repertoire size and the extent of clonotype sharing between individuals. To increase sequencing depth and limit assay-specific biases, different laboratories used diverse techniques to prepare libraries and sequence TCR repertoires. Per donor, leukapheresis produced somewhere between about 0.9 and 9.5 billion PBMCs. Per donor, three plates each were used for CD4 naive and CD4 memory, two for CD8 naive, and one for CD8 memory. The study at large found these results: Sharing across several donors was observed for roughly 5% of naive CD4, over 3% of naive CD8, over 2% of memory CD4, and around 0.42% of memory CD8 clonotypes. Pairwise subsampling led to the expectation that sequencing depth would affect the degree of clonotype sharing among donors. Because the study included only a small number of donors, the genetic and exposure-history diversity represented was limited. Naive subsets generally had larger estimated clonotype richness than memory subsets did. Rarefaction of sorted-subset datasets indicated incomplete sequencing despite the large sequencing depth. Sampling was limited to blood, and TCR repertoires in tissue likely differ from TCR repertoires in blood. Clonotypes shared by all four sorted-subset donors showed higher generation probabilities than non-shared clonotypes.

Reading from cysteine to phenylalanine, the CDR3 counts 19 amino acids. Of all the DNA, just the CDR3 is kept, 57 bases in frame from base 1. V loses 0 bases at its end and J loses 7 bases; junction bases beyond the gene matches: 14. Reading the germline V gene gives CDR1 LGHNA and CDR2 YSLEER. Using the deep immunoSEQ assay, TCR CDR3 regions were amplified from genomic DNA by multiplex PCR. Genomic DNA extracted from each cell subset was distributed evenly over all wells of several immunoSEQ 96-well plates, and each plate served as one replicate. For sorted subsets, each replicate PCR was loaded with 200 ng genomic DNA, equivalent to 25,000 to 35,000 T cell genomes. Purified libraries were measured with a Qubit 3.0 fluorometer, size-checked on a Bioanalyzer 2100, and measured again with the KAPA Library Quantification kit. Every immunoSEQ 96-well plate was sequenced on a dedicated single-read 150-cycle Illumina NextSeq 550 flow cell. On the authors' methods: Because only junctional sequences without quality scores were contained in the immunoSEQ output, filtering matching that applied to full-length reads could not be performed. To assign V/J genes and CDR3, sequences were annotated against IMGT germline references using PyIR, a Python wrapper for IgBLAST v1.9. Reads with weak V/J assignments (E-value above 1e-6), missing CDR3, stop codons, out-of-frame junctions, or ambiguous translated residues were removed. V3J clonotypes were defined as sequences sharing the same inferred V gene, J gene, and CDR3 amino acid sequence. The percentage overlap between two repertoires was calculated by dividing the number of shared unique clonotypes by the size of the smaller repertoire. Three approaches were used to assess repertoire richness: RTK rarefaction, the Chao1 estimator, and Recon v2.1 estimates of unobserved clonotypes. Generation probabilities for all TCRbeta clonotypes obtained by the gDNA method from a few donors were computed using OLGA. TCRdb retrieved this table from immuneACCESS and kept in-frame rearrangements only. Not all clones are present; in checked studies, unresolved V genes account for under half, and no reason is known for the remainder. The V and J calls and the clone size are those of that table, but D and trimming were determined from the DNA. Here the sample has about 2.4 million clones; 80% to 95% occur a single time. 0.36% of the sample rests with the top ten.

The donors were healthy, HIV-negative adults who had no recently reported acute infections or vaccinations. Only Caucasian adults living in Nashville, Tennessee, USA were represented among the donors. CD4+ T cells were enriched through magnetic negative selection, after which naive cells were positively selected on CD45RA and the remaining negative fraction served as the memory subset. Blood was obtained by leukapheresis, after which PBMCs were separated by Ficoll-Histopaque density gradient centrifugation and cryopreserved in liquid nitrogen vapor phase. Analytical flow cytometry was used to check the purity and quantity of each magnetically sorted T cell population. Genomic DNA was isolated from every sorted fraction and measured by UV absorbance on a Nanodrop 2000c. A word on this clone: What antigen it recognizes has not been identified. Per-base quality was not reported, and no clone a single base away is much larger than it.

The sequence was obtained from a man between 18 and 29 years old in good health. Some clones in this sample may be carry-over from other donors' samples. The chain joins TRBV4-3 to TRBJ1-4; 10 bases in the junction line up with TRBD1. The source material was naive CD4+ T cells from PBMCs. The sample's cell subset or site label, in plain terms: CD45RA+ positively selected. DNA sequence: TGCGCCAGCAGCCAAGATCTGAGGACAGGGGGTTCTGTGGGTGAAAAACTGTTTTTT. It translates to CASSQDLRTGGSVGEKLFF.